Included here is one T cell receptor beta chain sequence, with context. Its cognate antigen is unknown. This sample is drawn from a study of shared clonotypes between healthy human individuals. Study-level results: A reduction in generation probabilities was seen for non-shared clonotypes relative to those shared by all four donors. Estimated richness values were generally larger in naive subsets than in memory subsets. Donor clonotype sharing was expected to depend on sequencing depth.

Each cell subset's genomic DNA was divided evenly among several immunoSEQ plates. Sequencing was performed with immunoSEQ multiplex PCR; in TCRdb, only in-frame clones are kept and a portion is missing. In the table there are more than 550,000 clones, about 90% of which are singletons. Germline CDR1 is MDHEN and CDR2 is SYDVKM. V was shortened by 5 bases and J by 2 bases, with 7 bases between the two germline ends. This CDR3 comprises 12 residues. The chain links TRBV28 to TRBJ2-7; the D is unclear. The sequence came from a man aged 18 to 29 in good health. Some clones in this sample may be carry-over from other donors' samples. The sequenced sample was memory CD8+ T cells from PBMCs. This sample's subset: CD45RO+ cells pooled with CCR7-negative TemRA cells. In DNA form, the CDR3 reads TGTGCCAGCAGTCCCCACGCCTACGAGCAGTACTTC. Amino acid sequence: CASSPHAYEQYF.